The rows below give T cell receptor beta chains drawn from one sample of a study of T cell responses to AZD1222 COVID-19 vaccine. Clones were sequenced by immunoSEQ multiplex PCR, and TCRdb holds only the in-frame ones, with some missing. The repertoire includes about 260,000 clones, 80% to 95% of them detected once, and less than 0.6% sits in the top ten. The material was peripheral blood, obtained on day 0 of AZD1222 vaccination. All receptors derive from an adult in good health. Both conserved end residues are part of each CDR3. The order of the fields is D gene, clone size, J gene, V gene, CDR3 DNA, CDR3 protein. A D gene is named only where the DNA matches it firmly. Clone sizes are given selectively: once, few, many, or a class where the clone is expanded.

d_gene: NA
abundance: NA
j_gene: TRBJ2-1
v_gene: TRBV20-1
CDR3nt: TGCAGTGCTAGTCGCCAGGACAATGAGCAGTTCTTC
CDR3aa: CSASRQDNEQFF

d_gene: NA
abundance: NA
j_gene: TRBJ1-2
v_gene: TRBV7-2
CDR3nt: TGTGCCAGCAGCTCACCGACAGGCCTCGGCTACACCTTC
CDR3aa: CASSSPTGLGYTF

d_gene: NA
abundance: NA
j_gene: TRBJ2-3
v_gene: TRBV24-1
CDR3nt: TGTGCCACCAGTGGGGCCCCAAGGGGGGATACGCAGTATTTT
CDR3aa: CATSGAPRGDTQYF

d_gene: NA
abundance: NA
j_gene: TRBJ1-3
v_gene: TRBV10-2
CDR3nt: TGCGCCAGCAGTGAGGGAGGGCGTCGGGACACCATATATTTT
CDR3aa: CASSEGGRRDTIYF

d_gene: TRBD2
abundance: NA
j_gene: TRBJ2-1
v_gene: TRBV5-1
CDR3nt: TGCGCCAGCAGCTTGGGACTAGCGGTCACCTACAATGAGCAGTTCTTC
CDR3aa: CASSLGLAVTYNEQFF

d_gene: TRBD1
abundance: NA
j_gene: TRBJ2-7
v_gene: TRBV3-1/TRBV3-2
CDR3nt: TGTGCCAGCAGCCAACCCGGGACAGGAAGTCTCGAGCAGTACTTC
CDR3aa: CASSQPGTGSLEQYF

d_gene: TRBD1
abundance: NA
j_gene: TRBJ1-2
v_gene: TRBV6-5
CDR3nt: TGTGCCAGCAGAAGACAGGGGTACGGCTACACCTTC
CDR3aa: CASRRQGYGYTF

d_gene: TRBD1
abundance: NA
j_gene: TRBJ1-1
v_gene: TRBV18
CDR3nt: TGTGCCAGCTCATCGGGACAGGGGATAGGGAACACTGAAGCTTTCTTT
CDR3aa: CASSSGQGIGNTEAFF

d_gene: NA
abundance: NA
j_gene: TRBJ2-1
v_gene: TRBV2
CDR3nt: TGTGCCAGCAGTATAGGTGATGAGCAGTTCTTC
CDR3aa: CASSIGDEQFF

d_gene: NA
abundance: NA
j_gene: TRBJ2-7
v_gene: TRBV30
CDR3nt: TGTGCCTGGAGTGCAGAGACAGAGGGGCAGTACTTC
CDR3aa: CAWSAETEGQYF

d_gene: NA
abundance: NA
j_gene: TRBJ1-2
v_gene: TRBV5-5
CDR3nt: TGTGCCAGCAGCCTCAGCGGGTCGGGAGGCTATGGCTACACCTTC
CDR3aa: CASSLSGSGGYGYTF

d_gene: TRBD2
abundance: NA
j_gene: TRBJ2-7
v_gene: TRBV6-2/TRBV6-3
CDR3nt: TGTGCCAGCACCCCGTTGGGACGGCCGGGGGGTGAGCAGTACTTC
CDR3aa: CASTPLGRPGGEQYF

d_gene: NA
abundance: NA
j_gene: TRBJ2-7
v_gene: TRBV2
CDR3nt: TGTGCCAGCAGTGAAGGGCCTTCCTACGAGCAGTACTTC
CDR3aa: CASSEGPSYEQYF

d_gene: NA
abundance: once
j_gene: TRBJ1-1
v_gene: TRBV14
CDR3nt: TGTGCCAGCAGCCAAGACAGGGGCTGGAACACTGAAGCTTTCTTT
CDR3aa: CASSQDRGWNTEAFF

d_gene: NA
abundance: NA
j_gene: TRBJ2-4
v_gene: TRBV6-2/TRBV6-3
CDR3nt: TGTGCCAGCAGTTACGGCGGCAAAAACATTCAGTACTTC
CDR3aa: CASSYGGKNIQYF

d_gene: NA
abundance: NA
j_gene: TRBJ1-5
v_gene: TRBV27
CDR3nt: TGTGCCAGCAGTTTATTAGGGGCAGGAACACTTAAGAATCAGCCCCAGCATTTT
CDR3aa: CASSLLGAGTLKNQPQHF

d_gene: NA
abundance: NA
j_gene: TRBJ2-7
v_gene: TRBV28
CDR3nt: TGTGCCAGCAGTTCGAGCCTCGGAGGCGACGGGTTAGCCCCCTACGAGCAGTACTTC
CDR3aa: CASSSSLGGDGLAPYEQYF